A selection of T cell receptor beta chains follows, all from one sample in a study of shared clonotypes between healthy human individuals. This table comes from immunoSEQ multiplex PCR, and its TCRdb copy is limited to in-frame clones, with some not included. Found here are nearly 1 million clones, 60% to 85% of them singletons; the top ten hold about 1.5%. Input material: memory CD4+ T cells sorted from blood. The receptors come from a man aged 18 to 35 in good health. CDR3s include the opening cysteine and the closing phenylalanine or tryptophan. The D gene is left open where the match is weak. Clone size is stated in some rows and not others, as once, few, many or a class when expanded.

V gene: TRBV30; D gene: NA; clone size: NA; J gene: TRBJ1-5; CDR3 protein: CACNRDIDQPQHF; CDR3 DNA: TGTGCCTGCAACAGGGATATCGATCAGCCCCAGCATTTT
V gene: TRBV6-1; D gene: NA; clone size: once; J gene: TRBJ2-7; CDR3 protein: CASSAPPVSSYEQYF; CDR3 DNA: TGTGCCAGCAGTGCGCCCCCCGTGAGCTCCTACGAGCAGTACTTC
V gene: TRBV6-1; D gene: TRBD1; clone size: NA; J gene: TRBJ2-7; CDR3 protein: CASTTGAIGTYEQYF; CDR3 DNA: TGTGCCAGCACTACAGGGGCCATCGGCACCTACGAGCAGTACTTC
V gene: TRBV2; D gene: TRBD1; clone size: few; J gene: TRBJ1-1; CDR3 protein: CATTTGTEAFF; CDR3 DNA: TGTGCCACGACGACAGGGACTGAAGCTTTCTTT
V gene: TRBV30; D gene: TRBD1; clone size: NA; J gene: TRBJ1-3; CDR3 protein: CAWGPGTAGNTIYF; CDR3 DNA: TGTGCCTGGGGTCCCGGGACAGCTGGAAACACCATATATTTT
V gene: TRBV4-2; D gene: NA; clone size: NA; J gene: TRBJ1-1; CDR3 protein: CASSQEGRETEAFF; CDR3 DNA: TGTGCCAGCAGCCAAGAGGGCAGGGAGACTGAAGCTTTCTTT
V gene: TRBV18; D gene: NA; clone size: few; J gene: TRBJ1-2; CDR3 protein: CASSPTAQVGNGYTF; CDR3 DNA: TGTGCCAGCTCACCAACGGCGCAGGTGGGCAATGGCTACACCTTC
V gene: TRBV5-1; D gene: NA; clone size: NA; J gene: TRBJ2-7; CDR3 protein: CASSLVSSSAEQYF; CDR3 DNA: TGCGCCAGCAGCTTGGTTTCTAGTTCCGCCGAGCAGTACTTC
V gene: TRBV5-6; D gene: TRBD1; clone size: NA; J gene: TRBJ1-1; CDR3 protein: CASSLRTGGAFF; CDR3 DNA: TGTGCCAGCAGCTTACGGACAGGGGGAGCTTTCTTT
V gene: TRBV4-2; D gene: TRBD2; clone size: NA; J gene: TRBJ2-3; CDR3 protein: CASSQVTSGGAADTQYF; CDR3 DNA: TGTGCCAGCAGCCAAGTGACTAGCGGGGGGGCGGCAGATACGCAGTATTTT
V gene: TRBV7-2; D gene: NA; clone size: NA; J gene: TRBJ2-7; CDR3 protein: CASSLYKQTYEQYF; CDR3 DNA: TGTGCCAGCAGCTTATACAAACAGACTTACGAGCAGTACTTC
V gene: TRBV10-3; D gene: NA; clone size: NA; J gene: TRBJ1-1; CDR3 protein: CAISESGAEAFF; CDR3 DNA: TGTGCCATCAGTGAGTCAGGGGCTGAAGCTTTCTTT
V gene: TRBV28; D gene: TRBD1; clone size: once; J gene: TRBJ2-7; CDR3 protein: CASSPVGQVFYEQYF; CDR3 DNA: TGTGCCAGCAGTCCGGTAGGACAGGTGTTCTACGAGCAGTACTTC
V gene: TRBV6-4; D gene: TRBD2; clone size: NA; J gene: TRBJ2-2; CDR3 protein: CASSVPRGGGTGELFF; CDR3 DNA: TGTGCCAGCAGTGTCCCCCGGGGGGGCGGCACCGGGGAGCTGTTTTTT
V gene: TRBV11-1; D gene: NA; clone size: NA; J gene: TRBJ2-2; CDR3 protein: CASRPMQGDTGELFF; CDR3 DNA: TGTGCCAGCAGGCCCATGCAGGGAGACACCGGGGAGCTGTTTTTT
V gene: TRBV7-8; D gene: NA; clone size: once; J gene: TRBJ2-7; CDR3 protein: CASSLGFKEEQYF; CDR3 DNA: TGTGCCAGCAGCTTAGGTTTTAAGGAGGAGCAGTACTTC
V gene: TRBV10-3; D gene: NA; clone size: NA; J gene: TRBJ2-7; CDR3 protein: CAISESTQAGYEQYF; CDR3 DNA: TGTGCCATCAGTGAGTCAACCCAGGCCGGCTACGAGCAGTACTTC
V gene: TRBV4-2; D gene: NA; clone size: NA; J gene: TRBJ2-7; CDR3 protein: CASSQDYEQYF; CDR3 DNA: TGTGCCAGCAGCCAGGACTACGAGCAGTACTTC
V gene: TRBV5-1; D gene: NA; clone size: NA; J gene: TRBJ1-5; CDR3 protein: CASRPGAEHSNQPQHF; CDR3 DNA: TGCGCCAGCAGGCCGGGCGCCGAACATAGCAATCAGCCCCAGCATTTT
V gene: TRBV5-1; D gene: NA; clone size: NA; J gene: TRBJ2-1; CDR3 protein: CASSLSSENEQFF; CDR3 DNA: TGCGCCAGCAGCTTGTCATCAGAGAATGAGCAGTTCTTC
V gene: TRBV7-9; D gene: TRBD2; clone size: NA; J gene: TRBJ2-7; CDR3 protein: CASSLMAGARYEQYF; CDR3 DNA: TGTGCCAGCAGCTTAATGGCGGGAGCGCGATACGAGCAGTACTTC
V gene: TRBV5-1; D gene: NA; clone size: NA; J gene: TRBJ1-6; CDR3 protein: CASSPTTGSNSPLHF; CDR3 DNA: TGCGCCAGCAGCCCGACTACAGGGAGCAATTCACCCCTCCACTTT
V gene: TRBV6-6; D gene: TRBD1; clone size: once; J gene: TRBJ2-5; CDR3 protein: CASSYQDRGYQETQYF; CDR3 DNA: TGTGCCAGCAGTTACCAGGACAGGGGTTACCAAGAGACCCAGTACTTC